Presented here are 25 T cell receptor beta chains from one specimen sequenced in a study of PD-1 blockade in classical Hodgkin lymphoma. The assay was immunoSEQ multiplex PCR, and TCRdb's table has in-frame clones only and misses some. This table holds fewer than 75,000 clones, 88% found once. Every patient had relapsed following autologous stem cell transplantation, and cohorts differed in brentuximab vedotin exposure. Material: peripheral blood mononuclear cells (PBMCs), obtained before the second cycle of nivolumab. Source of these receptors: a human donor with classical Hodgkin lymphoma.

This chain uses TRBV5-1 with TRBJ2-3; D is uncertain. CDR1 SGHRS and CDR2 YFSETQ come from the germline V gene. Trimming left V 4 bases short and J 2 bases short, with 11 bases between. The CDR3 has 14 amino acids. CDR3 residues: CASSPVSPTDTQYF. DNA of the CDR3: TGCGCCAGCAGCCCGGTCTCCCCCACAGATACGCAGTATTTT. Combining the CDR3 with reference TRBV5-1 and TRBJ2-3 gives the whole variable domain KAGVTQTPRYLIKTRGQQVTLSCSPISGHRSVSWYQQTPGQGLQFLFEYFSETQRNKGNFPGRFSGRQFSNSRSEMNVSTLELGDSALYLCASSPVSPTDTQYFGPGTRLTVL.

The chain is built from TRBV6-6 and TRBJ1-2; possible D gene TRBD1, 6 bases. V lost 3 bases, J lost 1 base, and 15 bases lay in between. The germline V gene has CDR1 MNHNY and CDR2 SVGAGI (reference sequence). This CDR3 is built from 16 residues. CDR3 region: CASSYSDRKSNYGYTF. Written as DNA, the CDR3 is TGTGCCAGCAGTTATAGTGACAGGAAAAGTAACTATGGCTACACCTTC.

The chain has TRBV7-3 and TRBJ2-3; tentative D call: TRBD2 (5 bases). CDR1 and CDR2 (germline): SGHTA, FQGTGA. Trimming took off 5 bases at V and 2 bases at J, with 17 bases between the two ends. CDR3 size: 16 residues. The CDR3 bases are TGTGCCAGCAGCCGTTATGGCGCTAGCTACACAGATACGCAGTATTTT. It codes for CASSRYGASYTDTQYF.

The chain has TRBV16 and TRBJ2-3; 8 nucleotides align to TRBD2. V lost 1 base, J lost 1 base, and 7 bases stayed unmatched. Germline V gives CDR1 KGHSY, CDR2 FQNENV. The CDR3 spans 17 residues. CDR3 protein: CASSQWTSRGRTDTQYF. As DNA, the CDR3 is TGTGCCAGCAGCCAATGGACTAGCCGGGGGCGCACAGATACGCAGTATTTT.

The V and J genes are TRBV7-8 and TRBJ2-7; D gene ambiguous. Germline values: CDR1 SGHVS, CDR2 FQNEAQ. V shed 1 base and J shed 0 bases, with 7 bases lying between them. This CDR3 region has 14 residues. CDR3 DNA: TGTGCCAGCAGCTTAGTTGGTAGCTCCTACGAGCAGTACTTC. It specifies CASSLVGSSYEQYF.

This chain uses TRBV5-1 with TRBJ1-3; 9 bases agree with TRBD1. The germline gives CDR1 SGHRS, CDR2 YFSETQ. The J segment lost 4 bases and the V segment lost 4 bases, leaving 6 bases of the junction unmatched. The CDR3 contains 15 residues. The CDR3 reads CASSPTGTGGNTIYF. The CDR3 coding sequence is TGCGCCAGCAGCCCGACCGGGACAGGGGGAAACACCATATATTTT.

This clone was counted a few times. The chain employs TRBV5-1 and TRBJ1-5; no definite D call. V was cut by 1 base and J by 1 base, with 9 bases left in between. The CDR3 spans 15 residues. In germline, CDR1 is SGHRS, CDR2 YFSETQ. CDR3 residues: CASSLNAGSNQPQHF. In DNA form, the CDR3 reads TGCGCCAGCAGCTTGAATGCGGGGAGCAATCAGCCCCAGCATTTT.

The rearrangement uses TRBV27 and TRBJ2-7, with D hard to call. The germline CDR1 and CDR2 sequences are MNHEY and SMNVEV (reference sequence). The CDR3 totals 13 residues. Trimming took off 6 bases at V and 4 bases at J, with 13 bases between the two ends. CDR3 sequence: CASSHAPEYEQYF. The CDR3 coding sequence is TGTGCCAGCAGCCACGCTCCAGAATACGAGCAGTACTTC.

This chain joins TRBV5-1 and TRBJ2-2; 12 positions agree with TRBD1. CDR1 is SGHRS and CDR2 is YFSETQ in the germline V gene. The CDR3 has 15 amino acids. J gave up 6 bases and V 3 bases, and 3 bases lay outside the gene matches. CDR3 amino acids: CASSWGTGGPGELFF. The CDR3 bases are TGCGCCAGCAGCTGGGGGACAGGGGGCCCCGGGGAGCTGTTTTTT.

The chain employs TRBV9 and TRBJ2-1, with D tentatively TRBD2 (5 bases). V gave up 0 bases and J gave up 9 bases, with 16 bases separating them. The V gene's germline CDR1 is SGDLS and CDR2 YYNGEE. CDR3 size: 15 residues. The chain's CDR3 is CASSVEGSSRGEQFF. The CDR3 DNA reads TGTGCCAGCAGCGTAGAAGGTTCTAGCCGGGGTGAGCAGTTCTTC.

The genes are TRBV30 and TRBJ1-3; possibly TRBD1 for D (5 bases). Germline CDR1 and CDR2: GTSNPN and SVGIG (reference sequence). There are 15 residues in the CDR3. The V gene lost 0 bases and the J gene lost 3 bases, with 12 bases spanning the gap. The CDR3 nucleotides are TGTGCCTGGAGTGTCGCGGGGGGTGGTGGAAACACCATATATTTT. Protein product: CAWSVAGGGGNTIYF.

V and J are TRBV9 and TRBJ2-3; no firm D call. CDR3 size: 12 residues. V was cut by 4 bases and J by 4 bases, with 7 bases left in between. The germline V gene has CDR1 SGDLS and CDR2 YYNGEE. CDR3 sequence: CASSQGADTQYF. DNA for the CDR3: TGTGCCAGCAGCCAAGGTGCAGATACGCAGTATTTT.

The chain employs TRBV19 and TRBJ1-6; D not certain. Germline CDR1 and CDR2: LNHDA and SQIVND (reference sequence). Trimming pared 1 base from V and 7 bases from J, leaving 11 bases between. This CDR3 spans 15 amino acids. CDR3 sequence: CASSIVGDSNSPLHF. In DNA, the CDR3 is TGTGCCAGTAGTATAGTTGGAGACTCAAATTCACCCCTCCACTTT.

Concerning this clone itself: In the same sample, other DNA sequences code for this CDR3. The CDR3 sequence is CASSVTGNTGELFF. The CDR3 bases are TGCGCCAGCAGCGTGACAGGGAACACCGGGGAGCTGTTTTTT. This chain joins TRBV5-1 and TRBJ2-2; D may be TRBD1 (6 bases). CDR3 size: 14 residues. CDR1 and CDR2 from the germline V gene are SGHRS and YFSETQ. The ends were cut back, 4 bases at V and 1 base at J, with 8 bases in the middle.

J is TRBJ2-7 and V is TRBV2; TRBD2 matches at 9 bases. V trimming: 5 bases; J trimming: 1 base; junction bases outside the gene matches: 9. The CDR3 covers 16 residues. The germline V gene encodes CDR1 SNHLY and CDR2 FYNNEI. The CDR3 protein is CASSSRRGGLSYEQYF. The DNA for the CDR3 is TGTGCCAGCAGTTCCCGGCGGGGGGGCCTTTCCTACGAGCAGTACTTC.

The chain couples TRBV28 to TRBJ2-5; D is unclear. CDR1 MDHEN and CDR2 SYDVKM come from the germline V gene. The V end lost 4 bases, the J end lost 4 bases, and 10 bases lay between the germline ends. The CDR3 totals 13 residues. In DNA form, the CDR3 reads TGTGCCAGCAGTTGGGTCAGTTCAGAGACCCAGTACTTC. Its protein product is CASSWVSSETQYF.

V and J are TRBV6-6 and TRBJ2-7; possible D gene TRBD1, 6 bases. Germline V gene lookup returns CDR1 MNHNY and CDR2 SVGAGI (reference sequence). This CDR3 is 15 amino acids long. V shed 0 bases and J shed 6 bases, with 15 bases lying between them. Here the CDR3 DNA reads TGTGCCAGCAGTTACTCCCTATCACAGGGCTTCGAGCAGTACTTC. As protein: CASSYSLSQGFEQYF.

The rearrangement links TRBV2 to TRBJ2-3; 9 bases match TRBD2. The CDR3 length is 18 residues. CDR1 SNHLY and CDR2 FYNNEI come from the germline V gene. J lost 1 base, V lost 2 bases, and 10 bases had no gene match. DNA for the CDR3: TGTGCCAGCAGTGAAAAAGTAGCGGGGGCCCCACGCACAGATACGCAGTATTTT. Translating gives CASSEKVAGAPRTDTQYF.

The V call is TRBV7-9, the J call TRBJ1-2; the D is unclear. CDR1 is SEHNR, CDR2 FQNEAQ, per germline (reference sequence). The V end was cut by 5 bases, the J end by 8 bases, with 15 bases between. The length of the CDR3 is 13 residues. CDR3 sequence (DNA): TGTGCCAGCAGCCCTACAAATTCCGACGGCTACACCTTC. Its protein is CASSPTNSDGYTF.

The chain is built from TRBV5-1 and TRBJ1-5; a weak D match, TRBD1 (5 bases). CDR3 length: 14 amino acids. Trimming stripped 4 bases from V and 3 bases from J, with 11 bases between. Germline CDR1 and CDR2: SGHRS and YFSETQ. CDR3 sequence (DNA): TGCGCCAGCAGCCAAGACAGCTTCAATCAGCCCCAGCATTTT. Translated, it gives CASSQDSFNQPQHF.

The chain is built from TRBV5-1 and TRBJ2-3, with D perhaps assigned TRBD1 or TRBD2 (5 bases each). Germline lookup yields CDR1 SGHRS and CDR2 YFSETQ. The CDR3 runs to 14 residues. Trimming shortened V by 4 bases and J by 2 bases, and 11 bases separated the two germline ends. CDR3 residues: CASSLGTYTDTQYF. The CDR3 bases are TGCGCCAGCAGCCTCGGGACCTACACAGATACGCAGTATTTT.

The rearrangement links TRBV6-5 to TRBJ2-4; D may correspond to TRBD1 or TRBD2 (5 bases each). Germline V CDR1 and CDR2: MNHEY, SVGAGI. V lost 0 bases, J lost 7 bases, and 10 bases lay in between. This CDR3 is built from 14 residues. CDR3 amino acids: CASSYSPRENIQYF. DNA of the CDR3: TGTGCCAGCAGTTACTCGCCCAGGGAGAACATTCAGTACTTC.

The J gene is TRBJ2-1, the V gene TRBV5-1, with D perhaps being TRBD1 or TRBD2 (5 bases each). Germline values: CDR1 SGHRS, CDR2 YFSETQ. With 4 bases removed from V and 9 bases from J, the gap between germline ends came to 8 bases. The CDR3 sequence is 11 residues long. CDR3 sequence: CASSPGTEQFF. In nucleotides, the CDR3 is TGCGCCAGCAGCCCCGGGACTGAGCAGTTCTTC.

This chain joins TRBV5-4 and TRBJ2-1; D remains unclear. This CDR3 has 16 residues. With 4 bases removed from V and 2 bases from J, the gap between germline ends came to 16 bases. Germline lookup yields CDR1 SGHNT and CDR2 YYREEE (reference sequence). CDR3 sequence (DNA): TGTGCCAGCAGCACGGTTGAGACGGGTACCTACAATGAGCAGTTCTTC. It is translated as CASSTVETGTYNEQFF. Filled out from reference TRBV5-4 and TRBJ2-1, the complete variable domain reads ETGVTQSPTHLIKTRGQQVTLRCSSQSGHNTVSWYQQALGQGPQFIFQYYREEENGRGNFPPRFSGLQFPNYSSELNVNALELDDSALYLCASSTVETGTYNEQFFGPGTRLTVL.

The CDR3: CASSFGTGKNQPQHF. The DNA of the CDR3 is TGCGCCAGCAGCTTCGGGACAGGGAAAAATCAGCCCCAGCATTTT. The V and J genes are TRBV5-1 and TRBJ1-5; 9 bases fit TRBD1. The CDR3 covers 15 residues. Per the germline V gene, CDR1 is SGHRS and CDR2 is YFSETQ. Trimming removed 2 bases from V and 4 bases from J; junction bases left unmatched: 4.